One and the same sample provided the 11 T cell receptor beta chains below, sequenced in a study of beta chain features in type 1 diabetes. The antigens for these receptors are not known. Whole-study results and caveats: Shorter TCRB CDR3s, moderately but significantly so, were found in Type 1 diabetes patients in all four CD4+ subsets.

Investigators reverse transcribed all isolated RNA, so they sequenced expressed TCRB transcripts. The data were produced by immunoSEQ multiplex PCR, yet TCRdb's version contains in-frame clones alone and is incomplete. Here the sample spans 250,000 to 300,000 clones, about 24% being singletons. Source material: naive CD4+ T cells from blood. The source of these receptors is a woman aged 30 to 39 with type 1 diabetes.

The V and J genes are TRBV6-1 and TRBJ2-7; TRBD1 matches 8 bases. The V gene's germline CDR1 is MNHNS and CDR2 SASEGT. After removal of 2 bases from V and 1 base from J, the junction contained 7 bases not matched to a gene. The CDR3 consists of 16 residues. Here the CDR3 reads CASSEYGTGDSYEQYF. As DNA, the CDR3 is TGTGCCAGCAGTGAATACGGGACAGGCGATTCCTACGAGCAGTACTTC.

This clone has a handful of counts. The chain has TRBV7-9 and TRBJ1-4; the D gene is possibly TRBD1 (5 bases). The CDR3 length is 15 residues. Trimming pared 1 base from V and 7 bases from J, leaving 13 bases between. Germline assignment: CDR1 SEHNR and CDR2 FQNEAQ (reference sequence). CDR3 amino acids: CASSLGGGSAEKLFF. The CDR3 coding sequence is TGTGCCAGCAGCTTAGGGGGCGGATCGGCTGAAAAACTGTTTTTT.

The CDR3 DNA is TGTGCCAGCAGTCCCTCGGACAGGGGTTATGGCTACACCTTC. Protein product: CASSPSDRGYGYTF. This chain connects TRBV27 to TRBJ1-2; 9 nucleotides match TRBD1. The junction had 6 bases not matched to a gene; V was cut back by 5 bases and J by 5 bases. Germline lookup yields CDR1 MNHEY and CDR2 SMNVEV (reference sequence). The CDR3 contains 14 residues.

This chain joins TRBV5-1 and TRBJ2-3; 10 nucleotides match TRBD2. Germline assignment: CDR1 SGHRS and CDR2 YFSETQ. The junction had 8 bases not matched to a gene; V was cut back by 6 bases and J by 4 bases. This CDR3 has 15 residues. Written as DNA, the CDR3 is TGCGCCAGCACGAGCGGGAGGGCCTTTCCAGATACGCAGTATTTT. As protein: CASTSGRAFPDTQYF.

CDR3 protein: CASSFLGLSNEQFF. As DNA, the CDR3 is TGTGCCAGCAGTTTTCTAGGTCTCTCCAATGAGCAGTTCTTC. The rearrangement joins TRBV7-3 to TRBJ2-1; D unresolved. Trimming took 6 bases from V and 6 from J, leaving 15 bases between them. Germline loops: CDR1 SGHTA, CDR2 FQGTGA. The CDR3 has 14 residues.

This clone appeared a few times. This sequence joins TRBV30 and TRBJ2-4; 9 bases align to TRBD2. The CDR3 has 13 residues. CDR1 is GTSNPN, CDR2 SVGIG, per germline (reference sequence). With V trimmed by 8 bases and J by 4 bases, 6 bases remained unmatched. The CDR3: CAHGLAYKNIQYF. As DNA, the CDR3 is TGTGCCCATGGACTAGCGTATAAAAACATTCAGTACTTC.

This clone came up a few times. The V call is TRBV14, the J call TRBJ1-1; D is unresolved. V gave up 5 bases and J gave up 6 bases, with 19 bases separating them. This CDR3 region has 15 residues. In germline, CDR1 is SGHDN, CDR2 FVKESK. As DNA, the CDR3 is TGTGCCAGCAGCAGCACCCCAGAGGTTACCTCTGAAGCTTTCTTT. Its translation is CASSSTPEVTSEAFF. Drawing the rest from reference TRBV14 and TRBJ1-1, the complete variable domain is EAGVTQFPSHSVIEKGQTVTLRCDPISGHDNLYWYRRVMGKEIKFLLHFVKESKQDESGMPNNRFLAERTGGTYSTLKVQPAELEDSGVYFCASSSTPEVTSEAFFGQGTRLTVV.

The CDR3 nucleotides are TGTGCCAGCAGTTTACTGAGCGCGTCCATTGAAAAACTGTTTTTT. Its translation: CASSLLSASIEKLFF. This chain links TRBV28 with TRBJ1-4; no reliable D call. The CDR3 spans 15 residues. Trimming pared 2 bases from V and 7 bases from J, leaving 14 bases between. Germline assignment: CDR1 MDHEN and CDR2 SYDVKM.

This chain uses TRBV5-1 with TRBJ2-1; 11 bases align to TRBD2. After removal of 1 base from V and 10 bases from J, the junction contained 7 bases not matched to a gene. The CDR3 runs to 15 residues. CDR1 SGHRS and CDR2 YFSETQ come from the germline V gene. The CDR3 DNA is TGCGCCAGCAGCTTGATCACTAGCGGGAGACGAGAGCAGTTCTTC. Its translation is CASSLITSGRREQFF.

The chain has TRBV7-9 and TRBJ2-5; 12 bases match TRBD2. V trimming: 5 bases; J trimming: 2 bases; junction bases outside the gene matches: 3. There are 15 residues in the CDR3. Germline values: CDR1 SEHNR, CDR2 FQNEAQ (reference sequence). The CDR3 DNA follows: TGTGCCAGCAGCCGTGGACTAGCGGGACAAGAGACCCAGTACTTC. It is translated as CASSRGLAGQETQYF.

In its sample, this clone was seen once. The genes are TRBV28 and TRBJ2-5; 8 nucleotides line up with TRBD1. This CDR3 spans 15 amino acids. Trimming removed 5 bases from V and 2 bases from J; junction bases left unmatched: 7. Germline assignment: CDR1 MDHEN and CDR2 SYDVKM. The CDR3: CASSDPTGVQETQYF. In nucleotides, the CDR3 is TGTGCCAGCAGTGATCCGACAGGGGTGCAAGAGACCCAGTACTTC.